Described below is a single T cell receptor (beta chain) sequence and its context. What antigen it recognizes has not been identified. No per-base quality is available; no much larger clone lies one base away. Each collaborating institution followed its own protocols to collect whole blood in K2EDTA tubes. For TCRbeta analysis, collaborators shipped samples in one of three forms: frozen whole blood, isolated PBMCs, or DNA extracted from either of those sample types. The source of the sample is a study of blood T cell repertoires in COVID-19 (dated by TCRdb to between 2020 and 2021). In the study overall: Collaborator samples came from the United States, Italy and Spain and covered acute and convalescent phases of COVID-19. The material from the prospective study consisted of cDNA or gDNA derived from T cells, B-cell-depleted T cells, or PBMCs. The dataset comprised deeply sampled blood TCRbeta repertoires from subjects exposed to, actively infected with, or recovered from COVID-19. The repertoires were released in a freely available public database intended as a resource for research on the immune response to SARS-CoV-2. Samples came from the ongoing ImmuneRACE study (first 160 participants) plus 1,254 subjects from 6 global collaborators. The sample metadata nearly always contained a de-identified subject ID, COVID-19 status, age in years and sex. Where available, HLA class I and class II types were obtained from metadata supplied by the sample provider rather than from assay-based typing.

The immunoSEQ Assay, a bias-controlled multiplex PCR, was used to amplify TCRbeta CDR3 regions from genomic DNA. Per the authors' processing: The number of nucleated cells in each sample was estimated by amplification of reference gene primers within the assay. To quantify the absolute abundance of each unique TCRbeta CDR3 rearrangement, sequence reads were collapsed and filtered. For each sample, productive Simpson clonality was calculated by taking the square root of Simpson's diversity index across productive rearrangements. Sourced from immuneACCESS, this table was stored by TCRdb with only in-frame sequences that have V and J called. A share of the clones is absent; for the studies checked, an unresolved V gene accounts for under half, and the remainder has no known explanation. Clone size and the V and J calls come from that table; the DNA yielded D and trimming. In this sample the table shows nearly 15,000 clones, 75% of which occur a single time. Around 15% of the sample rests with the top ten.

V drops 6 bases and J drops 3 bases, leaving 21 bases in between. For CDR1 and CDR2, the germline V gene lists LGHNA and YSLEER. The CDR3 holds 17 amino acids from the cysteine to the phenylalanine. Only the CDR3 portion is preserved as DNA: 51 bases, with reading frame beginning at the first base. What the work shows at the level of the full study, not this receptor alone: How much clinical and demographic metadata was included differed by source and by participant, and the metadata was provided uncurated.

Sequenced material: peripheral blood. The rearrangement joined TRBV4-3 to TRBJ2-1, and perhaps TRBD2 as D gene, on 6 matching bases. The origin of this receptor is a man aged 60 to 75 with acute or convalescent COVID-19. The CDR3 is CASSPPPGDSHYNEQFF. The DNA is TGCGCCAGCAGTCCCCCACCGGGAGACAGTCACTACAATGAGCAGTTCTTC.